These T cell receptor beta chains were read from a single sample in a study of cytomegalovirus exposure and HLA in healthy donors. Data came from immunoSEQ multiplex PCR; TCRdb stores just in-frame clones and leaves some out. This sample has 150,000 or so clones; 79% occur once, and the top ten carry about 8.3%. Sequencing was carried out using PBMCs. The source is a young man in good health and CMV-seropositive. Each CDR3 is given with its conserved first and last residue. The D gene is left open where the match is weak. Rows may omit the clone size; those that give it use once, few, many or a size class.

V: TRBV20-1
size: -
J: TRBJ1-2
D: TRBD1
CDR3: CSGGQGDGYTF
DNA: TGCAGTGGTGGACAGGGGGATGGCTACACCTTC

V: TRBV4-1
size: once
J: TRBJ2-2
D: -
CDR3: CASSPFNTGELFF
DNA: TGCGCCAGCAGCCCATTTAACACCGGGGAGCTGTTTTTT

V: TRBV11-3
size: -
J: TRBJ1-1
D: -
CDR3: CASSLRGGGGTEAFF
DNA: TGTGCCAGCAGCCTGCGGGGGGGCGGTGGCACTGAAGCTTTCTTT

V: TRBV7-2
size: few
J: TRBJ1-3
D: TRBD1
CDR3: CASSHATGGGNTIYF
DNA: TGTGCCAGCAGTCACGCCACAGGGGGCGGAAACACCATATATTTT

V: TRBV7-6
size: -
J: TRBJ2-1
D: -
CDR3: CASSLATRNEQFF
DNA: TGTGCCAGCAGCTTAGCCACTCGGAATGAGCAGTTCTTC

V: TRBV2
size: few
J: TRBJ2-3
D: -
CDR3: CASSVNPRFAGSDTQYF
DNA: TGTGCCAGCAGCGTTAATCCCCGGTTTGCAGGGTCAGATACGCAGTATTTT

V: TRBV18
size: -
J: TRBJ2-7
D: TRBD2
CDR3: CASSPGLAGEEQYF
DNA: TGTGCCAGCTCACCGGGACTAGCGGGAGAGGAGCAGTACTTC

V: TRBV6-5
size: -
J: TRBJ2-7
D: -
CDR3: CASSYSRRGSYEQYF
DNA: TGTGCCAGCAGTTACTCGAGGAGGGGAAGTTACGAGCAGTACTTC

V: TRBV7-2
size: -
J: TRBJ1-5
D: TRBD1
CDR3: CASSTGQNQPQHF
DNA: TGTGCCAGCAGCACGGGACAGAATCAGCCCCAGCATTTT

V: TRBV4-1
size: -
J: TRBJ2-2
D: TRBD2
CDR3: CASSQGLENTGELFF
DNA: TGCGCCAGCAGCCAGGGACTAGAGAACACCGGGGAGCTGTTTTTT

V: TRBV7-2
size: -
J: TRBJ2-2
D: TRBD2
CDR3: CASSLGVAGVGELFF
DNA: TGTGCCAGCAGCTTAGGAGTAGCGGGGGTCGGGGAGCTGTTTTTT

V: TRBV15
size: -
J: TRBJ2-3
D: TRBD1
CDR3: CATSVQGVSTDTQYF
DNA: TGTGCCACCAGCGTCCAGGGGGTAAGCACAGATACGCAGTATTTT

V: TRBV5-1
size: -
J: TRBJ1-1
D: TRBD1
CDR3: CASSNPTGVNTEAFF
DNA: TGCGCCAGCAGCAACCCGACAGGGGTGAACACTGAAGCTTTCTTT

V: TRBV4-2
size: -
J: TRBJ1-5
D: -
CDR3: CASSQDTGQPQHF
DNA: TGTGCCAGCAGCCAAGATACGGGTCAGCCCCAGCATTTT

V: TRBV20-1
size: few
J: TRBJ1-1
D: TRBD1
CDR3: CSAGQGEAFF
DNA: TGCAGTGCTGGACAGGGCGAAGCTTTCTTT

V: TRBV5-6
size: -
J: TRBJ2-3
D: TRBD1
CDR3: CASSWDRGRTDTQYF
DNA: TGTGCCAGCAGCTGGGACAGGGGCCGCACAGATACGCAGTATTTT

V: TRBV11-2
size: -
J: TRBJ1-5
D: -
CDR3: CASSSPGQPQHF
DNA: TGTGCCAGCAGCTCTCCCGGGCAGCCCCAGCATTTT

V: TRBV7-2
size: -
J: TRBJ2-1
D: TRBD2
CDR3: CASSDPPRGVEQFF
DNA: TGTGCCAGCAGTGACCCCCCTCGGGGGGTCGAGCAGTTCTTC

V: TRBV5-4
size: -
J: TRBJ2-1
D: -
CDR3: CASSRGGGYNEQFF
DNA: TGTGCCAGCAGCCGAGGTGGTGGGTACAATGAGCAGTTCTTC

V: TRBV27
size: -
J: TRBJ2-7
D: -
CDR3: CASSLLGQRDEQYF
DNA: TGTGCCAGCAGTTTATTGGGGCAACGAGACGAGCAGTACTTC

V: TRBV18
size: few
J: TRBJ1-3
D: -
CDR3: CASSPGRGSGNTIYF
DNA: TGTGCCAGCTCACCAGGTCGAGGGTCAGGAAACACCATATATTTT

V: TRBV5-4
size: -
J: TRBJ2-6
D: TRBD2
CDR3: CASSLGGGGSSGANVLTF
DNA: TGTGCCAGCAGCTTGGGAGGCGGGGGTAGCTCTGGGGCCAACGTCCTGACTTTC

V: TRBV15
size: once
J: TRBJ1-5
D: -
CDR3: CATSRDFGNQPQHF
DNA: TGTGCCACCAGCAGAGATTTCGGCAATCAGCCCCAGCATTTT

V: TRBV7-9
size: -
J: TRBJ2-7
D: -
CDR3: CASSLEFATGSYEQYF
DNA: TGTGCCAGCAGCTTAGAGTTCGCGACGGGTTCCTACGAGCAGTACTTC